The 2 T cell receptor beta chains given below trace back to one sample, sequenced in a study of graft-versus-host responses after intestinal transplantation. Plates contained approximately 200,000 CFSE-labeled responder cells and approximately 200,000 irradiated, violet-dye-labeled stimulator cells. Produced via immunoSEQ multiplex PCR; TCRdb's table is partial and in-frame only. The sample has some 8,000 clones; roughly 31% are singletons. The starting material was alloreactive CD8+ T cells from a mixed lymphocyte reaction culture, obtained before intestinal transplant. Subset reported: CFSE-low proliferating T cells sorted from roughly six-day pre-transplant mixed lymphocyte reaction (GvH or HvG direction). The receptor set was obtained from a human patient who received an intestinal transplant.

There are a few counts of this clone. V is TRBV6-5 and J is TRBJ1-2; 7 bases fit TRBD1. CDR1 and CDR2 (germline): MNHEY, SVGAGI. The trim removed 0 bases at V and 6 bases at J, leaving 1 base unmatched. This CDR3 region has 13 residues. The CDR3 sequence: CASSYSGGDGYTF. CDR3 bases: TGTGCCAGCAGTTACTCAGGGGGCGATGGCTACACCTTC.

CDR3 sequence reads: CASSPRTGGFEQFF. In nucleotides, the CDR3 is TGTGCCAGCTCACCTCGGACAGGGGGCTTTGAGCAGTTCTTC. The chain joins TRBV18 to TRBJ2-1; TRBD1 agrees at 11 bases. The V gene end was trimmed by 3 bases and the J gene end by 9 bases; junction bases not matched to a gene: 4. Germline CDR1 reads KGHSH; CDR2 reads LQKENI. This CDR3 is 14 amino acids long. The full variable domain, rest sourced from reference TRBV18 and TRBJ2-1, is NAGVMQNPRHLVRRRGQEARLRCSPMKGHSHVYWYRQLPEEGLKFMVYLQKENIIDESGMPKERFSAEFPKEGPSILRIQQVVRGDSAAYFCASSPRTGGFEQFFGPGTRLTVL.